One T cell receptor (beta chain) is described in this entry. Original methodology: How many nucleated cells were present was estimated from reference gene primer amplification. The repertoire was sequenced with immunoSEQ multiplex PCR; TCRdb's copy has only in-frame clones and lacks some. Clone size and V and J calls were adopted from that table, with D and trimming inferred from the DNA. The sample carries some 390,000 clones, around 87% recorded once. Germline CDR1 is SGHRS and CDR2 is YFSETQ. V was cut by 0 bases and J by 5 bases, with 25 bases left in between. The CDR3 covers 19 residues. The sample comes from a study of blood T cell repertoires in COVID-19. Study context: Samples came from the United States, Italy and Spain, spanning acute and convalescent COVID-19.

Seattle cases were enrolled at active infection and followed longitudinally. The chain is built from TRBV5-1 and TRBJ2-3, with TRBD2 as a possible D gene (7 bases). The sequence came from a woman aged 60 to 75 with COVID-19, enrolled during active disease. Source material: peripheral blood. CDR3 loop: CASSLVPPTQGGGRDTQYF. CDR3 bases: TGCGCCAGCAGCTTGGTACCCCCTACCCAGGGAGGGGGAAGAGATACGCAGTATTTT.